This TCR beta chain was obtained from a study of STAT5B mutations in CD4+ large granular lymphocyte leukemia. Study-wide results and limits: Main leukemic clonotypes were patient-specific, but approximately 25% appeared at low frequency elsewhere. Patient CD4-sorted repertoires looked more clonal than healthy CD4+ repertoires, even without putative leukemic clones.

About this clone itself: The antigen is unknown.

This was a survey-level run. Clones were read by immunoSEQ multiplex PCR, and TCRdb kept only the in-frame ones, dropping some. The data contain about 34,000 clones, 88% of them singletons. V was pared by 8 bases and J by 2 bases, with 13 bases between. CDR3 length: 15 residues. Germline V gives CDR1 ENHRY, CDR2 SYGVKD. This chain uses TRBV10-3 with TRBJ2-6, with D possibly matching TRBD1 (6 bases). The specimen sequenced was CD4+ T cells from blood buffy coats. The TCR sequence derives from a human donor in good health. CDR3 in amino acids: CAILPQGTGANVLTF. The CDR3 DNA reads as TGTGCCATCTTGCCACAGGGTACTGGGGCCAACGTCCTGACTTTC.